This TCR beta chain originates from a study of control samples from healthy donors and cancer patients. From germline, CDR1 is ENHRY and CDR2 SYGVKD. Trimming stripped 5 bases from V and 1 base from J, with 8 bases between. There are 13 residues in the CDR3. Sequenced by immunoSEQ multiplex PCR; TCRdb stores in-frame clones only, minus some. The profile shows over 60,000 clones, approximately 90% of them singletons. The V call is TRBV10-3, the J call TRBJ1-1; D gene ambiguous. Input material: PBMCs. This sequence was found in a woman aged 60-70 years with head and neck cancer. DNA for the CDR3: TGTGCCATCAGTACACCCAAGAACACTGAAGCTTTCTTT. Translated: CAISTPKNTEAFF.